The rows below give T cell receptor beta chains drawn from one sample of a study of blood T cell repertoires in COVID-19. The repertoire was sequenced with immunoSEQ multiplex PCR; TCRdb's copy has only in-frame clones and lacks some. Seen here are about 180,000 clones, roughly 88% observed once, and the top ten hold roughly 9%. Sequencing was done on a sample of PBMCs or T cells enriched from blood (not recorded which). The receptors shown here come from a woman between 18 and 30 years old who had recovered from COVID-19. Both conserved end residues are part of each CDR3. Each record gives: V gene, D gene, J gene, clone size, CDR3 protein, CDR3 DNA. The D gene is left open where the match is weak. Expanded clones are given a class, and other clones once, few, many or no size at all.

>TRBV6-2/TRBV6-3|TRBD2|TRBJ2-3|-
CASSQTGLVVDTQYF
TGTGCCAGCAGTCAAACTGGACTAGTCGTAGATACGCAGTATTTT
>TRBV4-1|-|TRBJ2-7|-
CASSLYRVGGDEQYF
TGCGCCAGCAGCCTCTACAGGGTGGGGGGGGACGAGCAGTACTTC
>TRBV5-8|TRBD1|TRBJ2-3|-
CASSLGQGGTDTQYF
TGTGCCAGCAGCTTGGGACAGGGTGGCACAGATACGCAGTATTTT
>TRBV3-1/TRBV3-2|-|TRBJ1-6|-
CASSQDLTGSPLHF
TGTGCCAGCAGCCAAGATCTTACAGGGTCCCCCCTCCACTTT
>TRBV29-1|-|TRBJ1-1|once
CSVEIAGVGTEAFF
TGCAGCGTTGAAATCGCGGGGGTAGGGACTGAAGCTTTCTTT
>TRBV2|TRBD1|TRBJ1-1|once
CATLSPTGGAEAFF
TGTGCCACCCTAAGCCCAACAGGGGGCGCAGAAGCTTTCTTT
>TRBV3-1/TRBV3-2|TRBD1|TRBJ1-3|-
CASSRRTGNANTIYF
TGTGCCAGCAGCCGCAGGACAGGGAACGCAAACACCATATATTTT
>TRBV2|TRBD2|TRBJ2-3|few
CASSEMVAGLGTQYF
TGTGCCAGCAGTGAGATGGTAGCGGGGTTGGGTACGCAGTATTTT
>TRBV15|-|TRBJ1-4|-
CATSRAAATEKLFF
TGTGCCACCAGCAGAGCCGCGGCTACCGAAAAACTGTTTTTT
>TRBV18|TRBD1|TRBJ1-1|once
CASSLPATGGTEAFF
TGTGCCAGCTCACTTCCCGCGACAGGGGGCACTGAAGCTTTCTTT
>TRBV11-2|TRBD1|TRBJ1-1|-
CASSLGGTGDMNTEAFF
TGTGCCAGCAGCTTAGGGGGGACAGGGGACATGAACACTGAAGCTTTCTTT
>TRBV6-5|-|TRBJ1-5|once
CASSQGLSQPQHF
TGTGCCAGCAGTCAGGGGCTGAGTCAGCCCCAGCATTTT
>TRBV5-1|-|TRBJ2-1|-
CASSLVGGIEQFF
TGCGCCAGCAGCTTGGTAGGCGGCATAGAGCAGTTCTTC
>TRBV28|TRBD2|TRBJ2-2|few
CASSRGLAGVSGTGELFF
TGTGCCAGCAGCCGAGGACTAGCGGGAGTCTCGGGGACCGGGGAGCTGTTTTTT
>TRBV10-3|-|TRBJ2-6|once
CAISESRTSGANVLTF
TGTGCCATCAGTGAGTCTCGGACATCTGGGGCCAACGTCCTGACTTTC
>TRBV29-1|-|TRBJ2-3|-
CSASRLADTDTQYF
TGCAGCGCCTCACGACTCGCCGACACAGATACGCAGTATTTT
>TRBV2|-|TRBJ2-1|-
CASSLLREVGEQFF
TGTGCCAGCAGTCTCTTGAGAGAGGTCGGTGAGCAGTTCTTC
>TRBV5-6|TRBD1|TRBJ2-6|-
CASSSRGLTGANVLTF
TGTGCCAGCAGCAGCAGGGGGTTAACTGGGGCCAACGTCCTGACTTTC
>TRBV28|TRBD1|TRBJ1-2|-
CASSDPGQGVAMRYTF
TGTGCCAGCAGTGACCCGGGACAGGGGGTGGCTATGCGATACACCTTC
>TRBV21-1|-|TRBJ1-3|-
CASSMTDSGNTIYF
TGTGCCAGCAGCATGACAGACTCTGGAAACACCATATATTTT
>TRBV5-1|-|TRBJ2-6|-
CASSWSQSSGANVLTF
TGCGCCAGCAGCTGGTCCCAGTCCTCTGGGGCCAACGTCCTGACTTTC
>TRBV3-1/TRBV3-2|-|TRBJ2-4|-
CASSPSDRVAKNIQYF
TGTGCCAGCAGCCCTTCGGACAGAGTAGCCAAAAACATTCAGTACTTC
>TRBV6-2/TRBV6-3|-|TRBJ1-5|-
CASSLTGNNQPQHF
TGTGCCAGCAGCCTCACAGGGAACAATCAGCCCCAGCATTTT
>TRBV7-9|TRBD1|TRBJ2-1|-
CASSASGTGLDNEQFF
TGTGCCAGCAGCGCGTCCGGGACAGGGCTCGACAATGAGCAGTTCTTC
>TRBV5-6|-|TRBJ2-5|-
CASSLLTVETQYF
TGTGCCAGCAGCTTGCTAACAGTGGAGACCCAGTACTTC
>TRBV18|-|TRBJ2-3|once
CASALLGEGTDTQYF
TGTGCCAGCGCGCTCCTAGGGGAGGGCACAGATACGCAGTATTTT
>TRBV19|TRBD2|TRBJ2-5|-
CASSGSGRASETQYF
TGTGCCAGTAGTGGTAGCGGGAGGGCCTCGGAGACCCAGTACTTC
>TRBV10-3|TRBD1|TRBJ1-3|once
CAITGDRHSGNTIYF
TGTGCCATCACCGGGGACAGACACTCTGGAAACACCATATATTTT
>TRBV5-8|TRBD2|TRBJ2-7|-
CASSPGLAGEQYF
TGTGCCAGCAGCCCGGGACTAGCGGGAGAGCAGTACTTC